The present TCR beta chain was sequenced within a study of cytomegalovirus exposure and HLA in healthy donors (dated by TCRdb to 2016 to 2017). Notes on the research overall: An earlier analysis of some 600 of the donors reported approximately 280 Gb of sequence data and 95 million to 120 million unique TCR beta sequences obtained from about 170 million T cells. In the later analysis, no new phenotypic data were used to find candidate immune exposures; instead, reliance was placed on TCR beta sequences and their occurrence across donors. Of the roughly 400 genotyped donors, 70% to 90% were placed in the genetic ancestry cluster associated with self-reported Caucasian donors. Every discovery cohort repertoire had been produced on one sequencing platform. In an earlier analysis of 587 of the donors, high-throughput TCR beta sequencing was used to judge whether each TCR beta V gene segment behaved as functional or pseudogenic. In a later analysis, previously published TCR beta repertoires from 500 to 750 donors were re-analyzed and high-resolution HLA genotyping was added so that TCR occurrence patterns could be studied. HLA typing included class I and class II loci at four-digit resolution. In a later genetic analysis, genome-wide SNP genotypes for about 55% of the roughly 700 donors were used, and that subset was treated as a discovery cohort. Typing coverage differed by locus: A, B, C, DRB1 and DQB1 were typed in about 620-640 donors, DQA1 in around 500, DPA1 in some 570, and DPB1 in approximately 450. The study was designed to test whether signatures of past pathogen exposure could be identified by cataloging public T cell receptors. On average, around 240,000 unique TCR beta nucleotide sequences were sequenced per donor among more than 350 genotyped donors of the cohort, with roughly a sixth of those sequences being non-productive. Alongside the repertoire data, information on donor age, sex, ethnicity and CMV serostatus was compiled. Besides the first cohort of 666 subjects, a separate validation cohort made up of over 100 different subjects was used. The study profiled the T cell repertoires of 550 to 700 subjects by immunosequencing and related them to cytomegalovirus serostatus. An early release covering approximately 600 HLA-typed donors comprised approximately 290 gigabases of sequencing data and around 85 million unique TCR sequences. Because of strong linkage in the cohort, roughly five DR-DQ haplotypes were treated as single units for association and clustering. To predict cytomegalovirus infection status, the study combined high-throughput TCR immunosequencing, statistical association of individual TCRs with disease status, and machine learning.

Concerning this clone itself: Its cognate antigen has yet to be identified.

Library preparation employed the immunoSEQ multiplex PCR assay. The multiplex PCR relied on a mix of 60 forward primers for TCR Vbeta segments and 13 reverse primers for TCR Jbeta segments. A multiplex PCR assay on genomic DNA amplified the CDR3 region of rearranged TCR beta genes. The amplified TCR beta libraries were sequenced on the Illumina HiSeq System as 87-base-pair reads. The paper's data handling went like this. In a later analysis, tens of millions of unique TCR beta chains were counted across the roughly 700 repertoires, and around 10 million of these chains were shared by at least two donors. Raw reads were error-corrected and collapsed into unique sequences by a nearest-neighbor algorithm in which closely related sequences were merged to remove PCR and sequencing errors. To assign V, D and J gene segments, CDR3 sequences were aligned to IMGT reference sequences. Each retained sequence needed at least a six-nucleotide match to both a V gene segment and a J gene segment. A rearrangement was called productive if the CDR3 had no stop codons and remained in frame with V and J, and every other rearrangement was called non-productive. Following IMGT convention, CDR3 was defined as the stretch from the second conserved V-encoded cysteine up to the conserved J-encoded phenylalanine. The earlier analysis of about 530 of the donors excluded any sequence lacking an unambiguous match to a single V gene segment. In an earlier analysis of several hundred of the donors, V segments were called functional above 56.7% productive rearrangements and were called segregating when the between-donor standard deviation exceeded 5%. To diagnose cytomegalovirus status from the catalog of TCR beta chain sequences, a statistical classification framework was built. In a later analysis, V and J genes were assigned by comparing TCR nucleotide sequences against IMGT/GENE-DB human TR gene sequences. Using the TCRdist pipeline, a later analysis assigned CDR3 sequences along with most-parsimonious VDJ recombination scenarios. In a later analysis, each TCR beta chain was defined by its CDR3 amino acid sequence together with its V-gene family, and reads lacking a unique V-gene family were excluded. To address suspected cross-contamination and a sequencing artifact, a later analysis removed several hundred highly shared, low-generation-probability nucleotide sequences. For each public chain, a later analysis derived a clonal expansion index from normalized ranks of inferred template counts within each repertoire. In a later analysis, generation probabilities were computed using a VDJ recombination model fitted to out-of-frame rearrangements, and the results were checked against IGoR. In a later analysis, hypergeometric tests were used to score TCR-TCR, TCR-HLA and TCR-CMV co-occurrence, with a repertoire-size bias correction applied to TCR pairs. To estimate false discovery rates, a later analysis permuted the HLA or CMV assignments 20 times. In a later analysis, co-occurring TCRs were grouped using DBSCAN, with TCRdist sequence similarity added in when clustering inside HLA-allele-positive subsets. Repertoires with fewer than 30,000 or more than 120,000 public chains, plus five repertoires with anomalous nucleotide sharing, were excluded from co-occurrence clustering. TCRdb limited this immuneACCESS table to in-frame rearrangements with V and J called. A share of clones is missing; checked studies link under half to unresolved V genes, and the rest is unexplained. V and J calls and clone size come straight from that table; D and trimming were deduced from the DNA. The sample table on file contains tens of thousands of clones. The ten top clones hold approximately 3.6% of the sample.

General study outcomes and caveats: While some public TCRs were present in many individuals, most TCR sequences turned up only very rarely across donors. An earlier analysis of roughly 570 of the donors showed that most TCR beta V segments appeared in productive rearrangements either about 90% or about 30% of the time, which broadly matched IMGT annotations. The sequencing pipeline was judged likely to have produced a cluster of highly shared sequence variants as a technical artifact. A later analysis found that TCR association rates varied across HLA loci, with DRB1 alleles showing the most associated TCRs and HLA-C alleles the fewest. The 87-base-pair reads could not distinguish some IMGT-functional V segments, including TRBV6-2 and TRBV6-3, so those segments were excluded. The study listed approximately 160 TCR beta chains as associated with cytomegalovirus. Assigning TCR associations to individual alleles was difficult when HLA alleles, especially DR and DQ, strongly co-occurred. V-gene and J-gene trimming of TCR beta chains was associated with a missense DCLRE1C variant in a later genetic analysis, and the association was replicated in an independent cohort. The presence/absence analyses assumed that sequencing depth was roughly uniform across donors, and that assumption may not be true. Compared with the 666-donor mean, donors in an Asian-associated ancestry cluster had fewer N-insertions in productive TCRs, according to a later genetic analysis. According to a later analysis, most CMV-associated TCR beta chains appeared to be HLA-restricted, and the HLA associations seemed to be driven largely by CMV exposure. In a later analysis, HLA-associated TCR beta chains showed more clonal expansion and lower generation probabilities than non-associated chains that were equally common. A later analysis reported that several top co-occurrence clusters appeared linked to parvovirus B19, influenza, CMV and Epstein-Barr virus. Immune exposure information for the cohort was limited to CMV serostatus. Because counts were too low, about 18 rarely observed V segments, including chromosome 9 orphons, were excluded from the earlier analysis of several hundred of the donors. In vitro tests confirmed that a few of the cytomegalovirus-associated TCR beta chains recognize cytomegalovirus antigens. In both the original and validation cohorts, the classifier was reported to diagnose cytomegalovirus status with high specificity and sensitivity. The authors suggested that the approach could potentially be extended to other disease states and immunological phenotypes. A further reported finding was that TCR beta sequences accurately predicted the HLA-A and HLA-B alleles for most subjects in the first cohort. Specific HLA alleles were associated with 18,000 or so TCR beta sequences at a false discovery rate of 0.05 in a later analysis. Linkage disequilibrium might explain the correlated functional status among segregating V segments, but an unknown experimental factor could not be excluded. Because HLA typing was unavailable for some donors at each locus, only the typed subset was used in association tests. This cohort had only TCR beta chains sequenced, and the lack of alpha or paired-chain data limited which features could be detected.

V trim: 10 bases; J trim: 5 bases; unmatched bases: 6. Taken from cysteine to phenylalanine, the CDR3 has 12 residues. The entry retains the CDR3 DNA only, 36 bases that are in frame from base 1. Per the germline V gene, MNHNS is the CDR1 and SASEGT is the CDR2. The cohort was made up of under 800 healthy bone marrow donors. At the time of sampling, every cohort member was nominally healthy, though immune exposures that went unrecorded were likely present. The donor tested CMV seropositive, placing the donor among the roughly 270 seropositive members of the cohort. A peripheral blood sample was provided by each donor, and peripheral blood mononuclear cells were used for TCR beta sequencing. Genomic DNA was extracted from the blood cell samples with the Qiagen DNeasy Blood Extraction Kit.

The source material was PBMCs. Rearrangement joined TRBV6-1 to TRBJ2-7, with TRBD1 identical over 9 junction bases. The source of this sequence is a female donor in good health and CMV-seropositive. The CDR3 region: CATFGTGNEQYF. In nucleotides, the sequence is TGTGCCACCTTCGGGACAGGGAACGAGCAGTACTTC.